This is a list of T cell receptor beta chains from one sample in a study of T cells in Graves' hyperthyroidism and ophthalmopathy. TCRdb reprocessed the multiplex PCR reads with MiXCR, giving one entry per CDR3 protein. The repertoire holds roughly 840,000 distinct CDR3 sequences, about 38% seen once, with approximately 10% in the top ten. Sequenced: blood. The origin of the receptors is a man aged 18-30 years with Graves' hyperthyroidism. Each CDR3 is given with its conserved first and last residue. The order of the fields is J gene, D gene, clone size, V gene, CDR3 DNA, CDR3 protein. The D gene is left open where the match is weak. Rows may omit the clone size; those that give it use once, few, many or a size class.

TRBJ1-5 | - | few | TRBV12-3/TRBV12-4 | TGTGCCAGCAGTTTTGTTGCGAGAGATAGCAATCAGCCCCAGCATTTT | CASSFVARDSNQPQHF
TRBJ1-1 | - | - | TRBV7-3 | TGTGCCAGCAGCCAAAAATTCGCGACAGTAGCCACCTGGGGCACTGAAGCTTTCTTT | CASSQKFATVATWGTEAFF
TRBJ2-3 | - | - | TRBV29-1 | TGCAGCGTTGAAAGGGAAAACACAGATACGCAGTATTTT | CSVERENTDTQYF
TRBJ1-1 | - | many | TRBV2 | TGTGCCAGCAGTGAAAGGGGAAGGGACACTGAAGCTTTCTTT | CASSERGRDTEAFF
TRBJ2-7 | TRBD2 | - | TRBV6-1 | TGTGCCAGCAGTGAATCTGCGAGCGGGAGCTACGAGCAGTACTTC | CASSESASGSYEQYF
TRBJ1-6 | - | many | TRBV12-3/TRBV12-4 | TGTGCCAGCAGTATGACAGAAAATAATTCACCCCTCCACTTT | CASSMTENNSPLHF
TRBJ2-7 | - | many | TRBV2 | TGTGCCAGCAGTGGGGTAGCGCCCTACGAGCAGTACTTC | CASSGVAPYEQYF
TRBJ2-7 | - | - | TRBV27 | TGTGCCAGCAGTCCTAATGATCTCCGGGAGCAGTACTTC | CASSPNDLREQYF
TRBJ2-5 | TRBD2 | many | TRBV20-1 | TGCAGTGCCCCAGAGGAGGGAGGGGACGTTAAGACCCAGTACTTC | CSAPEEGGDVKTQYF
TRBJ2-5 | - | many | TRBV20-1 | TGCAGTGCTAGGATCCCAGAGACCCAGTACTTC | CSARIPETQYF
TRBJ1-1 | - | - | TRBV7-9 | TGTGCCAGCAGCGGAGGAAGGGAGGGGAGAGCTTTCTTT | CASSGGREGRAFF
TRBJ1-5 | - | - | TRBV7-6 | TGTGCCAGCAGTCTTACGGCAGGGAGCGAGCCCCAGCATTTT | CASSLTAGSEPQHF
TRBJ1-2 | - | many | TRBV19 | TGTGCCAGTAGAGAGACGGAGACTAACTATGGCTACACCTTC | CASRETETNYGYTF
TRBJ1-1 | TRBD1 | - | TRBV20-1 | TGCAGTGCATCCCCTCCGGGACAGCCGAACACTGAAGCTTTCTTT | CSASPPGQPNTEAFF
TRBJ1-5 | - | few | TRBV6-6 | TGTGCCAGCAGTCCGACAGGCGGGGGACATCAGCCCCAGCATTTT | CASSPTGGGHQPQHF
TRBJ1-2 | - | - | TRBV20-1 | TGCAGTGTCCGTGGGGGAGTGTCCTATGGCTACACCTTC | CSVRGGVSYGYTF